The rows below give T cell receptor beta chains drawn from one sample of a study of T cells in Graves' hyperthyroidism and ophthalmopathy. A single record per CDR3 protein comes from TCRdb applying MiXCR to the multiplex PCR reads. The sample includes over 200,000 distinct CDR3 sequences, approximately 14% seen only once; the top ten take 13%. The sample taken for sequencing was blood. The receptors were sampled from a woman aged 35 to 49 with Graves' hyperthyroidism that later progressed to Graves' ophthalmopathy. The CDR3 runs from the conserved cysteine through the conserved F or W. The D gene is left open where the match is weak. Size is omitted from some rows. Given values are once, few, many or a class for expanded clones.

CDR3 length | D gene | J gene | V gene | clone size | CDR3 DNA | CDR3 protein
16 | TRBD2 | TRBJ2-7 | TRBV4-2 | NA | TGTGCCAGCAGCCAAGATGGGACTAGCGGGATGTACGAGCAGTACTTC | CASSQDGTSGMYEQYF
13 | NA | TRBJ2-5 | TRBV4-1 | NA | TGCGCCAGCAGCCAAGTCTCGGTTGAGACCCAGTACTTC | CASSQVSVETQYF
14 | NA | TRBJ2-1 | TRBV5-5 | many | TGTGCCAGCAGCACCGGGAGCTCCTACAATGAGCAGTTCTTC | CASSTGSSYNEQFF
13 | NA | TRBJ1-5 | TRBV30 | many | TGTGCCTGGAGCAGGGGCTCCAATCAGCCCCAGCATTTT | CAWSRGSNQPQHF
12 | NA | TRBJ2-5 | TRBV18 | many | TGTGCCAGCTCGGACATAGGAGAGACCCAGTACTTC | CASSDIGETQYF
15 | NA | TRBJ1-1 | TRBV12-3/TRBV12-4 | many | TGTGCCAGCAGTTTTTCGGGCAATTTAATCACTGAAGCTTTCTTT | CASSFSGNLITEAFF
16 | NA | TRBJ1-5 | TRBV20-1 | NA | TGCAGTGCTAGAGATCTCGGGGACTCTTTTGAACAGCCCCAGCATTTT | CSARDLGDSFEQPQHF
15 | NA | TRBJ1-5 | TRBV6-1 | many | TGTGCCAGCAGTGAATGGGGGCATAGCAATCAGCCCCAGCATTTT | CASSEWGHSNQPQHF
13 | TRBD1 | TRBJ1-2 | TRBV6-1 | many | TGTGCCAGCAGAGATAGGACAGGGGGCGGCTACACCTTC | CASRDRTGGGYTF
14 | TRBD1 | TRBJ2-5 | TRBV6-2/TRBV6-3 | many | TGTGCCAGCAGCCAACAGGGGGCTTGGGAGACCCAGTACTTC | CASSQQGAWETQYF
15 | TRBD1 | TRBJ2-2 | TRBV6-5 | few | TGTGCCAGCAGTTACTTAGGACAGGGTGACGGGGAGCTGTTTTTT | CASSYLGQGDGELFF
15 | NA | TRBJ2-1 | TRBV3-1 | many | TGTGCCAGCAGCAGTTCGGGACCATCCTACAATGAGCAGTTCTTC | CASSSSGPSYNEQFF
16 | TRBD2 | TRBJ2-1 | TRBV5-1 | once | TGCGCCAGCAGCTTGGCGGGACTAGCGCCACCCAATGAGCAGTTCTTC | CASSLAGLAPPNEQFF
15 | NA | TRBJ2-7 | TRBV5-1 | many | TGCGCCAGCAGCCCGAGACCAATGCAGGCCTACGAGCAGTACTTC | CASSPRPMQAYEQYF
15 | TRBD2 | TRBJ2-1 | TRBV12-3/TRBV12-4 | many | TGTGCCAGCAGTGGGGGGGGAAGCTCCTACAATGAGCAGTTCTTC | CASSGGGSSYNEQFF
14 | NA | TRBJ1-1 | TRBV10-3 | many | TGTGCCATCAGTGATTCCCCGAGGGACACTGAAGCTTTCTTT | CAISDSPRDTEAFF
12 | NA | TRBJ1-1 | TRBV29-1 | many | TGCAGCGCCGGACAGATGAACACTGAAGCTTTCTTT | CSAGQMNTEAFF
17 | NA | TRBJ2-5 | TRBV5-6 | many | TGTGCCAGCAGCCCCCCCCCGATGTCTTCCGAACAAGAGACCCAGTACTTC | CASSPPPMSSEQETQYF
15 | NA | TRBJ2-1 | TRBV12-3/TRBV12-4 | many | TGTGCCAGCAGACCGCTAGATGCGGGGTACAATGAGCAGTTCTTC | CASRPLDAGYNEQFF
13 | TRBD1 | TRBJ2-5 | TRBV20-1 | many | TGCAGTGCTAGGGGGACAGGGATAGAGACCCAGTACTTC | CSARGTGIETQYF
17 | TRBD2 | TRBJ2-7 | TRBV12-3/TRBV12-4 | many | TGTGCCAGCAGCCAACTACATGGGTGGACTAGCTCCTACGAGCAGTACTTC | CASSQLHGWTSSYEQYF
13 | NA | TRBJ1-1 | TRBV7-3 | many | TGTGCCAGCAGCTTAGTCCAGGGTACTGAAGCTTTCTTT | CASSLVQGTEAFF
17 | TRBD2 | TRBJ2-1 | TRBV7-2 | few | TGTGCCAGCAGCTTCTCCGGGACTAGCGGAGGGTACAATGAGCAGTTCTTC | CASSFSGTSGGYNEQFF
17 | NA | TRBJ2-1 | TRBV12-3/TRBV12-4 | many | TGTGCCAGCAGCCGACCCCTAGCCGCGGTATCCTACAATGAGCAGTTCTTC | CASSRPLAAVSYNEQFF
12 | NA | TRBJ2-1 | TRBV14 | many | TGTGCCAGCAGCCAACGTCACCGCGAGCAGTTCTTC | CASSQRHREQFF
14 | NA | TRBJ1-1 | TRBV15 | many | TGTGCCACCAGCAGAGTTCTGATACAGGCTGAAGCTTTCTTT | CATSRVLIQAEAFF
15 | TRBD1 | TRBJ1-1 | TRBV4-1 | NA | TGCGCCAGCAGCTTCAAAGGGGCAGGGGGTACTGAAGCTTTCTTT | CASSFKGAGGTEAFF
14 | NA | TRBJ1-1 | TRBV2 | many | TGTGCCAGCAGGGGGCAGGGAATGGGCACTGAAGCTTTCTTT | CASRGQGMGTEAFF
13 | TRBD2 | TRBJ2-7 | TRBV20-1 | many | TGCAGTGCTAGACTAGCGGGAAGCTACGAGCAGTACTTC | CSARLAGSYEQYF
13 | TRBD1 | TRBJ2-7 | TRBV25-1 | many | TGTGCCACCATGGGACAGGGGATCTACGAGCAGTACTTC | CATMGQGIYEQYF
16 | NA | TRBJ2-7 | TRBV27 | many | TGTGCCAGCAGCCCAAACATCGCCAGGGGACCCTACGAGCAGTACTTC | CASSPNIARGPYEQYF
14 | TRBD2 | TRBJ2-2 | TRBV30 | few | TGTGCCTGCAGCGGGAGAAGTAGAACCGGGGAGCTGTTTTTT | CACSGRSRTGELFF
11 | NA | TRBJ2-1 | TRBV20-1 | many | TGCAGTGCCCCCTGGGGGAATGAGCAGTTCTTC | CSAPWGNEQFF
18 | NA | TRBJ2-1 | TRBV3-1 | NA | TGTGCCAGCAGCCAAGGTTTGGGCTCCACCCCCTCCTACAATGAGCAGTTCTTC | CASSQGLGSTPSYNEQFF
13 | NA | TRBJ2-3 | TRBV12-3/TRBV12-4 | NA | TGTGCCAGCAGTTCGGGGAATGCAGATACGCGGTATTTT | CASSSGNADTRYF
15 | NA | TRBJ2-3 | TRBV5-8 | many | TGTGCCAGCAGCTGGACGGGGGCGAGCACAGATACGCAGTATTTT | CASSWTGASTDTQYF
13 | NA | TRBJ1-2 | TRBV7-3 | many | TGTGCCAGCGACGACTTATCGGGGCTAAACCTCACCTTC | CASDDLSGLNLTF
15 | TRBD1 | TRBJ2-2 | TRBV28 | many | TGTGCCAGCAGTTCCCTGGGACAGTACACCGGGGAGCTGTTTTTT | CASSSLGQYTGELFF
15 | NA | TRBJ1-6 | TRBV6-1 | many | TGTGCCAGCAGTGAAGCTGGGATCCTATATTCACCCCTCCACTTT | CASSEAGILYSPLHF
16 | TRBD1 | TRBJ2-1 | TRBV7-9 | many | TGTGCCAGCAGCTTCAGGGGGCATTCGGCCGACAATGAGCAGTTCTTC | CASSFRGHSADNEQFF
14 | NA | TRBJ2-5 | TRBV2 | many | TGTGCCAGCAGTGAAGGACAGTACCAAGAGACCCAGTACTTC | CASSEGQYQETQYF
14 | NA | TRBJ1-4 | TRBV2 | many | TGTGCCAGCAGTTACAGGGCCCTTAATGAAAAACTGTTTTTT | CASSYRALNEKLFF
14 | NA | TRBJ2-3 | TRBV30 | many | TGTGCCTGGAGCGGAGAGGGGGACGGAGATACGCAGTATTTT | CAWSGEGDGDTQYF
15 | NA | TRBJ1-2 | TRBV25-1 | NA | TGTGCCAGCAGTGACGGAAGGCCGAGGCGGTATGGCCACACCTTC | CASSDGRPRRYGHTF
15 | TRBD1 | TRBJ2-2 | TRBV7-8 | NA | TGTGCCAGCAGCAATCGGACAGGGGCGGTCGGGGAGCTGTTTTTT | CASSNRTGAVGELFF
16 | TRBD2 | TRBJ2-2 | TRBV9 | few | TGTGCCAGCAGCGGTAGCGGGAGCCCCGACACCGGGGAGCTGTTTTTT | CASSGSGSPDTGELFF
16 | NA | TRBJ2-3 | TRBV12-3/TRBV12-4 | many | TGTGCCAGCAGTGGACCCCTTGCGGGAATAACAGATACGCAGTATTTT | CASSGPLAGITDTQYF
14 | NA | TRBJ1-5 | TRBV12-3/TRBV12-4 | many | TGTGCCAGCAGTTTCGGAGGCCCCGGCGAGACCCAGCATTTT | CASSFGGPGETQHF
16 | NA | TRBJ2-3 | TRBV5-6 | few | TGTGCCAGCAGCTTGGTAGCGACCTTCTACACAGATACGCAGTATTTT | CASSLVATFYTDTQYF
12 | NA | TRBJ2-6 | TRBV29-1 | NA | TGCAGCGTTCCCCCTGGGGCCAACGTCCTGACTTTC | CSVPPGANVLTF
14 | TRBD2 | TRBJ2-1 | TRBV29-1 | NA | TGCAGCGTTATTGGAACTAGCGGGAACAATGAGCAGTTCTTC | CSVIGTSGNNEQFF
14 | NA | TRBJ2-5 | TRBV7-8 | many | TGTGCCAGCAGCTCCTCGGGAGCCAAAGAGACCCAGTACTTC | CASSSSGAKETQYF
12 | NA | TRBJ2-1 | TRBV6-1 | few | TGTGCCAGCAGTGAATTGGTTGATGAGCAGTTCTTC | CASSELVDEQFF
17 | TRBD1 | TRBJ2-1 | TRBV19 | many | TGTGCCAGTATAGGAAGGCAGGGGGACAGCGCCTACAATGAGCAGTTCTTC | CASIGRQGDSAYNEQFF